The rows below give T cell receptor beta chains drawn from one sample of a study of T cell responses to AZD1222 COVID-19 vaccine. Some clones are missing from TCRdb's copy, which holds only in-frame ones; the method was immunoSEQ multiplex PCR. The top ten clones hold about a tenth of a sample with more than 120,000 clones, approximately 90% of them seen once. The material was peripheral blood, obtained 28 days after the second AZD1222 dose. These receptors were taken from an adult who received the AZD1222 COVID-19 vaccine. Both conserved end residues are part of each CDR3. The order of the fields is clone size, D gene, J gene, V gene, CDR3 protein, CDR3 DNA. The D gene is left open where the match is weak. Clone size appears in some rows only: once, few, many, or a class for an expanded clone.

>once|-|TRBJ1-2|TRBV6-6
CASSYPWARVSYGYTF
TGTGCCAGCAGTTACCCCTGGGCCAGGGTAAGCTATGGCTACACCTTC
>-|TRBD1|TRBJ1-6|TRBV12-3/TRBV12-4
CASRGQHNSPLHF
TGTGCCAGCAGGGGACAGCATAATTCACCCCTCCACTTT
>-|-|TRBJ1-5|TRBV6-5
CASNRARDGNQPQHF
TGTGCCAGCAACCGGGCCCGGGATGGCAATCAGCCCCAGCATTTT
>-|-|TRBJ1-2|TRBV5-1
CASSLVGPNGKNGCTF
TGCGCCAGCAGCCTGGTCGGGCCCAACGGAAAAAATGGCTGCACCTTC
>-|-|TRBJ1-2|TRBV6-5
CASSSEPGVYGYTF
TGTGCCAGCAGTTCCGAGCCGGGAGTCTATGGCTACACCTTC
>-|TRBD2|TRBJ2-2|TRBV7-9
CASSLSGRSTGELFF
TGTGCCAGCAGCCTCAGCGGGAGAAGCACCGGGGAGCTGTTTTTT
>-|-|TRBJ1-1|TRBV5-1
CASEGQNTEAFF
TGCGCCAGCGAGGGACAGAACACTGAAGCTTTCTTT
>-|-|TRBJ2-5|TRBV3-1/TRBV3-2
CASAGWASLLETQYF
TGTGCCAGCGCCGGGTGGGCTAGCCTCTTAGAGACCCAGTACTTC
>-|-|TRBJ1-6|TRBV15
CATSSASGSNSPLHF
TGTGCCACCAGCAGCGCATCAGGGAGCAATTCACCCCTCCACTTT
>-|-|TRBJ2-6|TRBV9
CASSETGVGANVLTF
TGTGCCAGCAGCGAGACGGGGGTAGGGGCCAACGTCCTGACTTTC
>-|TRBD1|TRBJ1-4|TRBV5-5
CASSSVQGEVEKLFF
TGTGCCAGCAGCTCGGTACAGGGGGAGGTTGAAAAACTGTTTTTT
>-|-|TRBJ1-2|TRBV5-1
CASSIENYGYTF
TGCGCCAGCAGCATTGAAAACTATGGCTACACCTTC
>-|-|TRBJ1-1|TRBV19
CASGSPVATEAFF
TGTGCCAGTGGGTCTCCCGTGGCCACTGAAGCTTTCTTT
>-|-|TRBJ2-1|TRBV6-6
CASSYSRVYNEQFF
TGTGCCAGCAGTTACTCTAGGGTCTACAATGAGCAGTTCTTC
>-|-|TRBJ1-3|TRBV2
CASGKGVSGNTIYF
TGTGCCAGCGGAAAGGGGGTCTCTGGAAACACCATATATTTT
>-|TRBD1|TRBJ1-6|TRBV4-1
CASSQARQGASPLHF
TGCGCCAGCAGCCAAGCTCGCCAGGGGGCCTCACCCCTCCACTTT
>-|-|TRBJ1-3|TRBV29-1
CSVDSDTGNTIYF
TGCAGCGTTGATTCCGATACTGGAAACACCATATATTTT
>-|-|TRBJ1-5|TRBV5-1
CASSPGDSNQPQHF
TGCGCCAGCAGCCCGGGGGATAGCAATCAGCCCCAGCATTTT
>-|-|TRBJ1-5|TRBV11-2
CASTAFSVALNQPQHF
TGTGCCAGTACAGCTTTTTCAGTGGCACTCAATCAGCCCCAGCATTTT
>-|TRBD1|TRBJ1-1|TRBV18
CASSPRQGLTTEAFF
TGTGCCAGCTCACCAAGACAGGGTTTAACCACTGAAGCTTTCTTT
>-|TRBD1|TRBJ1-5|TRBV6-5
CASSFGTDNQPQHF
TGTGCCAGCAGTTTTGGGACAGACAATCAGCCCCAGCATTTT
>-|TRBD1|TRBJ1-1|TRBV15
CATSRTVPGQVNTEAFF
TGTGCCACCAGCCGTACCGTACCGGGACAGGTAAACACTGAAGCTTTCTTT
>-|-|TRBJ1-2|TRBV2
CASSELSGYTF
TGTGCCAGCAGTGAACTATCCGGCTACACCTTC
>-|TRBD1|TRBJ1-2|TRBV7-6
CASRPGQGDYGYTF
TGTGCCAGCAGGCCGGGACAGGGAGACTATGGCTACACCTTC
>few|-|TRBJ1-1|TRBV7-9
CASSLTGFAEAFF
TGTGCCAGCAGCTTAACAGGGTTCGCTGAAGCTTTCTTT
>-|-|TRBJ1-5|TRBV19
CASSMGIWGAGIKDYSNQPQHF
TGTGCCAGTAGTATGGGCATTTGGGGAGCCGGAATTAAAGACTATAGCAATCAGCCCCAGCATTTT
>-|TRBD2|TRBJ2-3|TRBV13
CASSFGLAGDTQYF
TGTGCCAGCAGCTTCGGACTAGCTGGAGATACGCAGTATTTT
>-|-|TRBJ1-2|TRBV6-2/TRBV6-3
CASSPDGTRRGYTF
TGTGCCAGCAGTCCCGACGGGACCCGGCGGGGCTACACCTTC
>-|-|TRBJ1-4|TRBV15
CATSRDRGAWKLFF
TGTGCCACCAGCAGAGATAGGGGGGCTTGGAAACTGTTTTTT
>-|-|TRBJ2-2|TRBV5-1
CASSSRRPNTGELFF
TGCGCCAGCAGCTCCCGACGGCCGAACACCGGGGAGCTGTTTTTT
>once|-|TRBJ1-2|TRBV12-3/TRBV12-4
CASSPILTDGYTF
TGTGCCAGCAGTCCTATTTTGACAGACGGCTACACCTTC
>-|TRBD1|TRBJ2-5|TRBV18
CASSPGTGVETQYF
TGTGCCAGCTCCCCCGGGACAGGGGTAGAGACCCAGTACTTC
>-|-|TRBJ1-3|TRBV7-2
CASSQGSSGNTIYF
TGTGCCAGCAGCCAGGGTTCCTCTGGAAACACCATATATTTT
>-|-|TRBJ1-3|TRBV5-4
CASSNGGGNFGNTIYF
TGTGCCAGCAGCAACGGGGGAGGGAATTTTGGAAACACCATATATTTT
>-|-|TRBJ1-1|TRBV7-8
CASSLGQGSTEAFF
TGTGCCAGCAGCTTAGGGCAGGGTAGCACTGAAGCTTTCTTT
>-|-|TRBJ1-5|TRBV21-1
CASSKGGLGAFGQPQHF
TGTGCCAGCAGCAAAGGGGGGCTGGGGGCGTTCGGTCAGCCCCAGCATTTT
>-|TRBD1|TRBJ1-5|TRBV12-3/TRBV12-4
CASSTGGREPQHF
TGTGCCAGCAGTACAGGGGGCCGGGAGCCCCAGCATTTT
>-|-|TRBJ1-4|TRBV6-5
CASSLGRGTEKLFF
TGTGCCAGCAGTTTGGGCAGGGGAACGGAAAAACTGTTTTTT
>-|-|TRBJ2-3|TRBV12-3/TRBV12-4
CASSLRTDTQYF
TGTGCCAGCAGTTTAAGGACAGATACGCAGTATTTT
>-|-|TRBJ2-5|TRBV20-1
CSFRVSETQYF
TGCAGCTTTAGGGTGTCTGAGACCCAGTACTTC
>-|TRBD2|TRBJ2-7|TRBV28
CASSLYTSGKIYEQYF
TGTGCCAGCAGTTTATATACTAGCGGGAAAATCTACGAGCAGTACTTC
>-|-|TRBJ1-2|TRBV5-5
CASSLGNSLYGYTF
TGTGCCAGCAGCTTGGGTAATAGTCTCTATGGCTACACCTTC
>-|TRBD1|TRBJ2-2|TRBV4-2
CASSQDLGQGGPGELFF
TGTGCCAGCAGCCAAGATTTAGGACAGGGGGGTCCCGGGGAGCTGTTTTTT
>-|-|TRBJ1-1|TRBV7-9
CASSQRQGTEAFF
TGTGCCAGCAGCCAAAGGCAGGGTACTGAAGCTTTCTTT
>-|-|TRBJ1-1|TRBV18
CASSPSGHEAFF
TGTGCCAGCTCTCCCTCGGGACACGAGGCTTTCTTT
>-|-|TRBJ1-6|TRBV7-2
CASGRGSSYNSPLHF
TGTGCCAGTGGGAGGGGAAGCTCCTATAATTCACCCCTCCACTTT
>once|TRBD2|TRBJ2-1|TRBV29-1
CSVDSGRAYNEQFF
TGCAGCGTGGATAGCGGGAGGGCCTACAATGAGCAGTTCTTC
>once|-|TRBJ2-3|TRBV19
CASRTVSSADTQYF
TGTGCCAGTAGAACCGTTTCCAGCGCAGATACGCAGTATTTT
>-|-|TRBJ2-2|TRBV24-1
CATSSGHDTGELFF
TGTGCCACCAGTTCAGGGCACGACACCGGGGAGCTGTTTTTT
>-|TRBD2|TRBJ2-7|TRBV10-3
CAISTGTSGSAEQYF
TGTGCCATCAGCACCGGGACTAGCGGTTCCGCCGAGCAGTACTTC